The clone carrying this TCR beta chain showed up just once. Its target is unknown. The CDR3 totals 16 residues. Deletions cut 10 bases from V and 3 bases from J, with 22 bases between. Germline lookup yields CDR1 LNHDA and CDR2 SQIVND (reference sequence). This record comes from a study of Ad26.COV2.S vaccination and SARS-CoV-2 variants. Whole-study context: Participants got Ad26.COV2.S intramuscularly, once or twice 56 days apart.

Clones were read by immunoSEQ multiplex PCR, and TCRdb kept only the in-frame ones, dropping some. The table lists some 480,000 clones, 70% to 90% of them singletons. Treatment noted: around 19 received Ad26.COV2.S at low or high dose, single or two shots; about 5 received placebo; per-sample allocation not given. The study sampled participants on day 63 after the first vaccine or placebo injection. Boston provided a donor who was an adult aged 18-55 years. What was given as vaccine was an Ad26 vector encoding Wuhan-strain SARS-CoV-2 spike. Regarding the study as a whole: Whether participants received vaccine or placebo, their non-spike TCR breadth was similar.

This sample comprised peripheral blood, obtained in a trial of Ad26.COV2.S vaccine versus placebo. The TCR originated in a person aged 18 to 59 who received the Ad26.COV2.S COVID-19 vaccine or a placebo. This chain joins TRBV19 and TRBJ1-5; D might be TRBD1 (5 bases). The CDR3 coding sequence is TGTGCCACCTCTTTTAAAACGGGACCGATCAATCAGCCCCAGCATTTT. It is translated as CATSFKTGPINQPQHF. Full variable domain (outside the CDR3, taken from reference TRBV19 and TRBJ1-5): DGGITQSPKYLFRKEGQNVTLSCEQNLNHDAMYWYRQDPGQGLRLIYYSQIVNDFQKGDIAEGYSVSREKKESFPLTVTSAQKNPTAFYLCATSFKTGPINQPQHFGDGTRLSIL.